Presented here are 29 T cell receptor beta chains from one specimen sequenced in a study of blood T cell repertoires in COVID-19. Only in-frame clones appear in the TCRdb table, and some are missing; sequencing was by immunoSEQ multiplex PCR. The sample has 200,000 to 300,000 clones; about 80% are singletons. Material: peripheral blood. The receptors stem from a woman aged 80 or over with acute or convalescent COVID-19.

This clone was seen a single time. J is TRBJ2-7 and V is TRBV3-1 (or the pseudogene TRBV3-2); tentative D call: TRBD1 (5 bases). V was cut by 2 bases and J by 7 bases, with 12 bases left in between. In germline, CDR1 is LGHDT, CDR2 YNNKEL (reference sequence). The CDR3 extends over 13 amino acids. The CDR3, as DNA: TGTGCCAGCAGCCAACTCTCAGGGATAGAGCAGTACTTC. This gives the protein CASSQLSGIEQYF.

This chain uses TRBV7-9 with TRBJ2-7; TRBD2 matches 7 bases. The CDR3 extends over 15 amino acids. Germline-derived CDR1 and CDR2 are SEHNR and FQNEAQ (reference sequence). V gave up 5 bases and J gave up 0 bases; unmatched junction bases: 7. CDR3 bases: TGTGCCAGCAGCCCCACCGGGACTATCTCCTACGAGCAGTACTTC. Translating it yields CASSPTGTISYEQYF.

This chain links TRBV7-9 with TRBJ1-4, with 7 positions matching TRBD1. The CDR3 is 14 amino acids. Per germline, CDR1 SEHNR and CDR2 FQNEAQ (reference sequence). Trimming took 4 bases from V and 4 from J; bases not matched to a gene: 3. Written as DNA, the CDR3 is TGTGCCAGCAGCTCGGGACAGAGTAATGAAAAACTGTTTTTT. Its protein is CASSSGQSNEKLFF.

The chain couples TRBV5-1 to TRBJ1-4; a possible D gene is TRBD1 (6 bases). The V gene's germline CDR1 is SGHRS and CDR2 YFSETQ. The CDR3 consists of 16 residues. V lost 0 bases and J 4 bases, leaving 13 bases between the germline ends. The CDR3 DNA reads TGCGCCAGCAGCTTGGAGTATGGCAGGGGTAATGAAAAACTGTTTTTT. Its protein product is CASSLEYGRGNEKLFF.

CDR3 sequence: CSASLDRSPPYPVGTEAFF. DNA for the CDR3: TGCAGTGCTAGTCTGGACAGATCTCCTCCATACCCTGTAGGTACTGAAGCTTTCTTT. V gene TRBV20-1 combines with J gene TRBJ1-1, with a weak D call TRBD1 (6 bases). Germline CDR1 reads DFQATT; CDR2 reads SNEGSKA (reference sequence). The CDR3 length is 19 residues. V was trimmed by 3 bases and J by 5 bases, leaving 31 bases between them.

The chain employs TRBV4-3 and TRBJ2-7; possibly TRBD1 for D (7 bases). Per germline, CDR1 LGHNA and CDR2 YSLEER. The germline V and J ends were trimmed by 1 base and 0 bases, with 10 bases remaining between them. CDR3 length equals 15 residues. This CDR3 reads CASSQARGVSYEQYF. As DNA, the CDR3 is TGCGCCAGCAGCCAAGCCAGGGGGGTCTCCTACGAGCAGTACTTC.

The chain's CDR3 is CASSPSNSPLHF. CDR3 bases: TGCGCCAGCAGCCCCTCCAATTCACCCCTCCACTTT. The V call is TRBV4-1, the J call TRBJ1-6, with D uncertain. CDR1 is MGHRA, CDR2 YSYEKL, per germline. The CDR3 extends over 12 amino acids. Trimming removed 4 bases from V and 7 bases from J, with 5 bases in between.

This clone came up a few times. The rearrangement links TRBV2 to TRBJ1-5; D remains ambiguous. The CDR3 is made up of 14 amino acids. The germline V and J ends were trimmed by 3 bases and 5 bases, with 11 bases remaining between them. Germline values: CDR1 SNHLY, CDR2 FYNNEI. The DNA of the CDR3 is TGTGCCAGCAGTGAGGCGGCGGGGTATCAGCCCCAGCATTTT. Residues: CASSEAAGYQPQHF.

The chain is built from TRBV13 and TRBJ2-7; possible D gene TRBD2, 5 bases. The V gene lost 2 bases and the J gene lost 4 bases, with 9 bases spanning the gap. CDR3 size: 13 residues. Per the germline V gene, CDR1 is PRHDT and CDR2 is FYEKMQ (reference sequence). The CDR3 spells CASSLPGGYEQYF. CDR3 nucleotide sequence: TGTGCCAGCAGCTTACCCGGCGGGTACGAGCAGTACTTC.

V usage is TRBV7-9 and J usage is TRBJ1-2, with TRBD1 identical over 9 bases. The CDR3 runs 15 residues. Germline assignment: CDR1 SEHNR and CDR2 FQNEAQ (reference sequence). Germline trimming cut 4 bases from V and 7 bases from J; bases unmatched to any gene: 10. The CDR3 protein is CASSSGQGTVAGYTF. The CDR3 nucleotides read TGTGCCAGCAGCTCCGGACAGGGGACGGTCGCTGGCTACACCTTC.

The genes are TRBV7-9 and TRBJ2-3; the D gene is possibly TRBD2 (6 bases). V was trimmed by 7 bases and J by 0 bases, leaving 11 bases between them. Germline CDR1 SEHNR, CDR2 FQNEAQ (reference sequence). This CDR3 contains 14 residues. The CDR3 loop reads CASTVGTSTDTQYF. The CDR3 DNA sequence: TGTGCCAGCACCGTCGGGACTAGCACAGATACGCAGTATTTT.

This rearrangement joins TRBV19 to TRBJ2-3; D possibly corresponds to TRBD2 (6 bases). CDR1 LNHDA and CDR2 SQIVND come from the germline V gene (reference sequence). The CDR3 has 16 residues. V shed 4 bases and J shed 9 bases, with 23 bases lying between them. CDR3 loop: CASSSRDGPRGWTQYF. In DNA form, the CDR3 reads TGTGCCAGTAGTAGCCGGGACGGTCCTCGGGGGTGGACGCAGTATTTT.

The chain couples TRBV27 to TRBJ1-6, with a tentative D call TRBD1 (6 bases). The CDR3 spans 13 residues. Germline V lookup: CDR1 MNHEY, CDR2 SMNVEV (reference sequence). The V gene lost 7 bases and the J gene lost 10 bases, with 14 bases spanning the gap. CDR3 sequence reads: CASITGYWSPLHF. As DNA, the CDR3 is TGTGCCAGCATAACAGGGTATTGGTCACCCCTCCACTTT.

The V and J genes are TRBV9 and TRBJ2-5; 12 bases fit TRBD2. Germline V lookup: CDR1 SGDLS, CDR2 YYNGEE. The CDR3 consists of 19 residues. J lost 6 bases, V lost 0 bases, and 15 bases had no gene match. The CDR3 DNA sequence: TGTGCCAGCAGCGTAGGACTAGCGGGAGTTTTTTCGGGTTCGCAGACCCAGTACTTC. Its translation is CASSVGLAGVFSGSQTQYF.

V usage is TRBV11-2 and J usage is TRBJ1-4; D is possibly TRBD1 (5 bases). Germline V gene lookup returns CDR1 SGHAT and CDR2 FQNNGV. The CDR3 totals 15 residues. Trimming cost V 5 bases and J 6 bases, with 16 bases left between them. This CDR3 reads CASSPTRGGDEKLFF. The CDR3 bases are TGTGCCAGCAGCCCCACGCGCGGGGGAGATGAAAAACTGTTTTTT.

J is TRBJ1-1 and V is TRBV12-3 or TRBV12-4, with a weak D call TRBD1 (5 bases). The CDR3 consists of 13 residues. The V gene lost 3 bases and the J gene lost 4 bases, with 9 bases spanning the gap. As DNA, the CDR3 is TGTGCCAGCAGTTTCGGGGGTGGCACTGAAGCTTTCTTT. It codes for CASSFGGGTEAFF.

This chain links TRBV19 with TRBJ1-5; D is unclear. The CDR3 is 13 residues long. CDR1 LNHDA and CDR2 SQIVND come from the germline V gene (reference sequence). The V end was cut by 6 bases, the J end by 6 bases, with 12 bases between. The CDR3 protein is CASRKEAGQPQHF. The CDR3 bases are TGTGCCAGTAGGAAGGAGGCTGGTCAGCCCCAGCATTTT.

J is TRBJ1-1 and V is TRBV6-6; D is perhaps TRBD1 (6 bases). The CDR3 sequence is 13 residues long. CDR1 and CDR2 (germline): MNHNY, SVGAGI (reference sequence). V lost 5 bases and J 2 bases, leaving 9 bases between the germline ends. The CDR3 DNA is TGTGCCAGCAGTATCAGGGGAAACACTGAAGCTTTCTTT. Its translation: CASSIRGNTEAFF.

The gene calls are TRBV5-1 and TRBJ2-2; D call uncertain. V lost 5 bases and J lost 3, with 8 bases in between. The CDR3 spans 13 residues. Germline V gene lookup returns CDR1 SGHRS and CDR2 YFSETQ. DNA of the CDR3: TGCGCCAGCAGTTCTCTTGACACCGGGGAGCTGTTTTTT. It translates to CASSSLDTGELFF.

The V gene is TRBV5-1, the J gene TRBJ2-7; 10 nucleotides agree with TRBD1. J was trimmed by 2 bases and V by 4 bases; bases with no gene match: 6. Germline V gene data show CDR1 as SGHRS and CDR2 as YFSETQ. This CDR3 is built from 15 residues. DNA for the CDR3: TGCGCCAGCAGCCTGGGACAGGGGATTACCTACGAGCAGTACTTC. It is translated as CASSLGQGITYEQYF.

This clone was seen more than once but under ten times. The chain carries TRBV3-1 (or the pseudogene TRBV3-2) and TRBJ1-5; D unresolved. This CDR3 has 15 residues. V lost 0 bases and J lost 6, with 12 bases in between. Germline loops: CDR1 LGHDT, CDR2 YNNKEL (reference sequence). This CDR3 reads CASSQDWGSGQPQHF. CDR3 in DNA: TGTGCCAGCAGCCAAGATTGGGGAAGCGGTCAGCCCCAGCATTTT.

The chain couples TRBV7-2 to TRBJ2-1; TRBD2 is a possible D gene (5 bases). Germline V gene data show CDR1 as SGHTA and CDR2 as FQGNSA. The CDR3 is 12 residues long. Trimming removed 3 bases at V and 10 bases at J, with 10 bases between. The CDR3 DNA sequence: TGTGCCAGCAGCTTCTTTCCGGGGGAGCAGTTCTTC. Protein product: CASSFFPGEQFF.

V gene TRBV7-3 combines with J gene TRBJ1-1, with D perhaps TRBD1 (5 bases). Germline V gene data show CDR1 as SGHTA and CDR2 as FQGTGA. Trimming shortened V by 6 bases and J by 4 bases, and 12 bases separated the two germline ends. The CDR3 sequence is 13 residues long. The CDR3: CASRKGMGTEAFF. CDR3 DNA: TGTGCCAGCAGGAAGGGGATGGGCACTGAAGCTTTCTTT.

CDR3 protein: CASSIFGTSQETQYF. The CDR3 nucleotides are TGTGCCAGTAGTATCTTCGGGACAAGCCAAGAGACCCAGTACTTC. V is TRBV19 and J is TRBJ2-5, with D possibly matching TRBD1 (6 bases). V lost 3 bases and J lost 1, with 12 bases in between. Germline V CDR1 and CDR2: LNHDA, SQIVND (reference sequence). CDR3 length: 15 residues. Looking up the rest from reference TRBV19 and TRBJ2-5 gives the full variable domain: DGGITQSPKYLFRKEGQNVTLSCEQNLNHDAMYWYRQDPGQGLRLIYYSQIVNDFQKGDIAEGYSVSREKKESFPLTVTSAQKNPTAFYLCASSIFGTSQETQYFGPGTRLLVL.

The rearrangement joins TRBV5-5 to TRBJ2-2, with 7 bases aligning to TRBD1. The CDR3 length is 16 residues. The germline V gene encodes CDR1 SGHKS and CDR2 YYEKEE (reference sequence). V lost 4 bases, J lost 1 base, and 7 bases stayed unmatched. Here the CDR3 DNA reads TGTGCCAGCAGCGGAGGCCGGACAGGGAACACCGGGGAGCTGTTTTTT. This gives the protein CASSGGRTGNTGELFF.

This sequence joins TRBV9 and TRBJ1-4, with a weak D call TRBD1 (6 bases). Per germline, CDR1 SGDLS and CDR2 YYNGEE. V lost 3 bases, J lost 4 bases, and 13 bases lay in between. The CDR3 extends over 15 amino acids. CDR3 sequence reads: CASSAPRGGNEKLFF. DNA of the CDR3: TGTGCCAGCAGCGCTCCCCGAGGGGGTAATGAAAAACTGTTTTTT.

The rearrangement joins TRBV6-5 to TRBJ2-6; weak D call: TRBD1 (5 bases). There are 14 residues in the CDR3. V lost 4 bases to trimming and J lost 4 bases, with 8 bases between them. Germline CDR1 is MNHEY and CDR2 is SVGAGI. The CDR3 DNA reads TGTGCCAGCAGTTCAGGGTTCGGGGCCAACGTCCTGACTTTC. Its protein is CASSSGFGANVLTF.

The chain is built from TRBV19 and TRBJ2-1, with 8 bases lining up with TRBD2. The J segment lost 0 bases and the V segment lost 6 bases, leaving 7 bases of the junction unmatched. Germline loops: CDR1 LNHDA, CDR2 SQIVND (reference sequence). The CDR3 is made up of 16 amino acids. The CDR3 loop is CASSRPSGYSYNEQFF. CDR3 coding DNA: TGTGCCAGTAGCCGACCTAGCGGGTACTCCTACAATGAGCAGTTCTTC.

The CDR3 loop is CASSLGLDPDTQYF. The DNA of the CDR3 is TGTGCCAGCAGCTTAGGGCTAGACCCAGATACGCAGTATTTT. The gene calls are TRBV7-2 and TRBJ2-3; D is unclear. CDR3 length equals 14 residues. Trimming removed 1 base at V and 4 bases at J, with 9 bases between. Germline V gene sequence: CDR1 SGHTA, CDR2 FQGNSA.